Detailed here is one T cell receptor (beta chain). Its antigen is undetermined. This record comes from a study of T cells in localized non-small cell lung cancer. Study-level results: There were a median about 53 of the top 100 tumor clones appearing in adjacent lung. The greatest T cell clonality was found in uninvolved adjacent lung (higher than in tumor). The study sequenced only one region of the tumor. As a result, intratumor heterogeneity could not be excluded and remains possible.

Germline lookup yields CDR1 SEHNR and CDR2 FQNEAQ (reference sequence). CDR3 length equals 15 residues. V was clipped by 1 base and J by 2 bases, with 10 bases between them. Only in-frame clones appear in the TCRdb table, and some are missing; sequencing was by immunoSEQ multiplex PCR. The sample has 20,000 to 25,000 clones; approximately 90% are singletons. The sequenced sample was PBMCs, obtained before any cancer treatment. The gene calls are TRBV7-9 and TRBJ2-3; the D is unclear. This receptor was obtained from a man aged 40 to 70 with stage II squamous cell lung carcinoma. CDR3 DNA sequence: TGTGCCAGCAGCTTAGGTTTACAGTTCACAGATACGCAGTATTTT. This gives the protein CASSLGLQFTDTQYF.